The 11 T cell receptor beta chains below all came from one sample that was sequenced in a study of cytomegalovirus exposure and HLA in healthy donors. It was with 60 Vbeta and 13 Jbeta primers that the PCR ran. Produced via immunoSEQ multiplex PCR; TCRdb's table is partial and in-frame only. Found here are 210,000 or so clones, approximately 83% of them singletons; the top ten hold over 1.1%. What was sequenced was PBMCs. Receptors were obtained from a girl aged 10 to 17 in good health and CMV-seronegative.

V usage is TRBV30 and J usage is TRBJ1-4, with D possibly matching TRBD1 (6 bases). Germline V lookup: CDR1 GTSNPN, CDR2 SVGIG (reference sequence). V was cut by 2 bases and J by 8 bases, with 15 bases left in between. The CDR3 is made up of 14 amino acids. The CDR3 coding sequence is TGTGCCTGGAGTCCTACAGGGTTTGTGGAAAAACTGTTTTTT. Amino acids: CAWSPTGFVEKLFF.

This chain joins TRBV30 and TRBJ1-2; D not resolved. Trimming left V 0 bases short and J 4 bases short, with 6 bases between. The CDR3 is made up of 12 amino acids. Germline-derived CDR1 and CDR2 are GTSNPN and SVGIG (reference sequence). CDR3 loop: CAWSVGGYGYTF. CDR3 in DNA: TGTGCCTGGAGTGTAGGAGGCTATGGCTACACCTTC.

The chain uses TRBV27 and TRBJ2-2; D perhaps matches TRBD2 (6 bases). V lost 8 bases to trimming and J lost 7 bases, with 14 bases between them. Germline V lookup: CDR1 MNHEY, CDR2 SMNVEV (reference sequence). The CDR3 is 13 amino acids. CDR3 in DNA: TGTGCCAGCCGAGACCTAGCGATCGGGGAGCTGTTTTTT. Protein product: CASRDLAIGELFF.

V is TRBV28 and J is TRBJ1-5, with D hard to call. V was pared by 7 bases and J by 4 bases, with 17 bases between. The CDR3 is made up of 15 amino acids. Germline values: CDR1 MDHEN, CDR2 SYDVKM. CDR3 sequence reads: CASTSRGVINQPQHF. CDR3 DNA sequence: TGTGCCAGCACCTCCCGTGGAGTAATTAATCAGCCCCAGCATTTT. Full variable domain (outside the CDR3, taken from reference TRBV28 and TRBJ1-5): DVKVTQSSRYLVKRTGEKVFLECVQDMDHENMFWYRQDPGLGLRLIYFSYDVKMKEKGDIPEGYSVSREKKERFSLILESASTNQTSMYLCASTSRGVINQPQHFGDGTRLSIL.

This clone was recorded once. This chain links TRBV7-7 with TRBJ2-3, with 9 positions matching TRBD2. The J segment lost 5 bases and the V segment lost 6 bases, leaving 6 bases of the junction unmatched. The CDR3 is 14 residues long. Germline V lookup: CDR1 SSHAT, CDR2 FNYEAQ (reference sequence). The CDR3 nucleotides are TGTGCCAGCAGTCTTAGCGGGGGTGGAGATACGCAGTATTTT. It codes for CASSLSGGGDTQYF.

J is TRBJ2-6 and V is TRBV6-4, with D perhaps matching TRBD1 (5 bases). Between the trimmed V and J ends, which lost 4 bases and 0 bases, there was a span of 7 bases. CDR3 size: 15 residues. CDR1 is MRHNA and CDR2 is SNTAGT in the germline V gene. DNA of the CDR3: TGTGCCAGCAGTGCTCAGGGCTCTGGGGCCAACGTCCTGACTTTC. Translated, it gives CASSAQGSGANVLTF.

Turning to this clone: Other nucleotide sequences from this sample produce the same CDR3. V and J are TRBV5-6 and TRBJ1-4, with 7 bases that match TRBD1. There are 15 residues in the CDR3. The germline V gene has CDR1 SGHDT and CDR2 YYEEEE. V gave up 1 base and J gave up 4 bases; unmatched junction bases: 4. The CDR3 region has the DNA TGTGCCAGCAGCTTGTGGGCAGGGGGTAATGAAAAACTGTTTTTT. Residues: CASSLWAGGNEKLFF.

The chain joins TRBV5-6 to TRBJ2-7; D is ambiguous. CDR1 SGHDT and CDR2 YYEEEE come from the germline V gene. CDR3 length equals 15 residues. V was shortened by 1 base and J by 1 base, with 12 bases between the two germline ends. This CDR3 reads CASSLNQIHSYEQYF. As DNA, the CDR3 is TGTGCCAGCAGCTTGAATCAGATCCATTCCTACGAGCAGTACTTC.

V gene TRBV11-3 combines with J gene TRBJ1-6; D gene ambiguous. The CDR3 has 13 amino acids. The germline gives CDR1 SGHNT, CDR2 YENEEA. The ends were cut back, 6 bases at V and 5 bases at J, with 8 bases in the middle. CDR3 sequence (DNA): TGTGCCAGCAGTCGAAGCAATAATTCACCCCTCCACTTT. The encoded protein is CASSRSNNSPLHF.

This chain links TRBV6-5 with TRBJ1-1; D remains unclear. The V end lost 4 bases, the J end lost 4 bases, and 7 bases lay between the germline ends. Germline-derived CDR1 and CDR2 are MNHEY and SVGAGI. The CDR3 extends over 12 amino acids. As DNA, the CDR3 is TGTGCCAGCAGTTCCCGGGGCACTGAAGCTTTCTTT. Encoded protein: CASSSRGTEAFF.

V gene TRBV7-2 combines with J gene TRBJ2-5; possible D gene TRBD1, 6 bases. The CDR3 extends over 16 amino acids. Germline lookup yields CDR1 SGHTA and CDR2 FQGNSA. Trimming removed 1 base at V and 2 bases at J, with 14 bases between. In DNA, the CDR3 is TGTGCCAGCAGCTTAGAGATCTGGGGGACACAAGAGACCCAGTACTTC. Translated: CASSLEIWGTQETQYF.